These 25 T cell receptor beta chains were all obtained from the same sample, sequenced in a study of blood T cell repertoires in COVID-19. Assay: immunoSEQ multiplex PCR; the TCRdb copy retains only in-frame clones and omits some. Found here are some 320,000 clones, around 87% of them singletons; the top ten hold approximately 8.1%. The sequenced material came from peripheral blood. These receptors were obtained from a woman in her forties or fifties who had recovered from COVID-19.

The chain joins TRBV6-5 to TRBJ2-7, with 9 positions matching TRBD2. Per the germline V gene, CDR1 is MNHEY and CDR2 is SVGAGI. The CDR3 is 16 residues long. V trimming: 2 bases; J trimming: 3 bases; junction bases outside the gene matches: 8. As DNA, the CDR3 is TGTGCCAGCAGTTACGGAAGCGGGAGGATACTCTACGAGCAGTACTTC. Translated: CASSYGSGRILYEQYF.

This chain links TRBV4-3 with TRBJ2-2; D is possibly TRBD1 (5 bases). Germline assignment: CDR1 LGHNA and CDR2 YSLEER. The V and J ends lost 1 base and 2 bases respectively, with 14 bases between them. This CDR3 has 17 residues. CDR3 sequence reads: CASSQVGWTQNTGELFF. The DNA of the CDR3 is TGCGCCAGCAGCCAAGTTGGGTGGACACAAAACACCGGGGAGCTGTTTTTT.

The J gene is TRBJ2-3, the V gene TRBV20-1; unclear D gene. The CDR3 consists of 14 residues. Germline CDR1 reads DFQATT; CDR2 reads SNEGSKA (reference sequence). V was shortened by 3 bases and J by 0 bases, with 10 bases between the two germline ends. The CDR3 is CSASGGLSTDTQYF. The CDR3 nucleotides are TGCAGTGCTAGTGGCGGTCTTAGCACAGATACGCAGTATTTT.

This clone showed up just a few times. This chain joins TRBV11-2 and TRBJ1-3; D is undetermined. The germline V gene has CDR1 SGHAT and CDR2 FQNNGV. The CDR3 totals 14 residues. V shed 2 bases and J shed 0 bases, with 5 bases lying between them. For the CDR3, the DNA is TGTGCCAGCAGCTTATCCATCTCTGGAAACACCATATATTTT. This encodes CASSLSISGNTIYF.

The chain is built from TRBV27 and TRBJ1-6, with D possibly being TRBD1 (5 bases). This CDR3 is 13 amino acids long. V was trimmed by 11 bases and J by 5 bases, leaving 13 bases between them. The germline V gene encodes CDR1 MNHEY and CDR2 SMNVEV (reference sequence). CDR3 sequence: CASTPRDNSPLHF. The CDR3 nucleotides read TGTGCCTCCACCCCCAGGGATAATTCACCCCTCCACTTT.

The V gene is TRBV28, the J gene TRBJ2-7; D perhaps matches TRBD1 (6 bases). The germline V gene has CDR1 MDHEN and CDR2 SYDVKM. The V end lost 3 bases, the J end lost 3 bases, and 15 bases lay between the germline ends. CDR3 length: 15 amino acids. CDR3 residues: CASSLGGQISYEQYF. As DNA, the CDR3 is TGTGCCAGCAGTTTGGGCGGACAGATAAGCTACGAGCAGTACTTC.

The chain recombines TRBV28 with TRBJ2-7; possible D gene TRBD2, 6 bases. Trimming removed 2 bases at V and 3 bases at J, with 11 bases between. This CDR3 has 14 amino acids. Germline V gives CDR1 MDHEN, CDR2 SYDVKM. CDR3 residues: CASSLAGSFYEQYF. The CDR3 DNA is TGTGCCAGCAGTTTAGCCGGGAGTTTCTACGAGCAGTACTTC.

The chain links TRBV29-1 to TRBJ1-1; perhaps TRBD1 as D (5 bases). Per the germline V gene, CDR1 is SQVTM and CDR2 is ANQGSEA. CDR3 length: 15 residues. Between the trimmed V and J ends, which lost 6 bases and 3 bases, there was a span of 20 bases. The CDR3 nucleotides are TGCAGCGTGAGGGTAAAAACTTGGGGGGACACTGAAGCTTTCTTT. Its protein is CSVRVKTWGDTEAFF.

V gene TRBV10-3 combines with J gene TRBJ1-3, with D unclear. CDR1 and CDR2 (germline): ENHRY, SYGVKD. The CDR3 consists of 14 residues. V was shortened by 2 bases and J by 2 bases, with 7 bases between the two germline ends. CDR3 region: CAISEVGAGNTIYF. The CDR3 region has the DNA TGTGCCATCAGTGAGGTCGGAGCTGGAAACACCATATATTTT.

The V gene is TRBV28, the J gene TRBJ1-1, with a tentative D call TRBD1 (5 bases). Per germline, CDR1 MDHEN and CDR2 SYDVKM. V was cut by 11 bases and J by 7 bases, with 17 bases left in between. The CDR3 has 12 residues. This chain's CDR3 is CAGRGRGYEAFF. The CDR3 coding sequence is TGTGCCGGCCGGGGGAGGGGTTATGAAGCTTTCTTT. The variable domain in full, completed from reference TRBV28 and TRBJ1-1, reads DVKVTQSSRYLVKRTGEKVFLECVQDMDHENMFWYRQDPGLGLRLIYFSYDVKMKEKGDIPEGYSVSREKKERFSLILESASTNQTSMYLCAGRGRGYEAFFGQGTRLTVV.

The genes are TRBV5-4 and TRBJ1-4; tentatively, D is TRBD1 (6 bases). Looked up from germline, CDR1 is SGHNT and CDR2 is YYREEE (reference sequence). The V end lost 0 bases, the J end lost 5 bases, and 11 bases lay between the germline ends. The CDR3 is 15 residues long. The chain's CDR3 is CASSLDGGPNEKLFF. The CDR3 DNA follows: TGTGCCAGCAGCTTGGATGGGGGCCCGAATGAAAAACTGTTTTTT. The full variable domain, in which reference TRBV5-4 and TRBJ1-4 provide the parts outside the CDR3, is ETGVTQSPTHLIKTRGQQVTLRCSSQSGHNTVSWYQQALGQGPQFIFQYYREEENGRGNFPPRFSGLQFPNYSSELNVNALELDDSALYLCASSLDGGPNEKLFFGSGTQLSVL.

The rearrangement uses TRBV5-5 and TRBJ2-5, with D possibly matching TRBD2 (5 bases). Per the germline V gene, CDR1 is SGHKS and CDR2 is YYEKEE (reference sequence). The CDR3 is made up of 14 amino acids. Trimming cost V 5 bases and J 6 bases, with 17 bases left between them. The CDR3 DNA is TGTGCCAGCAGGGACCCGGACTGGCCGAAGACCCAGTACTTC. It codes for CASRDPDWPKTQYF.

For this clone: The junction and the germline gene differ at one end; a read error may be behind it. At the DNA level, this CDR3 is encoded by other sequences in the same sample as well. CDR3 in DNA: TGTGCCAGCAGACCCTCAGGGGGAGGCAATCAACCCCAGCATTTT. Translation gives CASRPSGGGNQPQHF. V is TRBV6-5 and J is TRBJ1-5, with 7 bases fitting TRBD1. Germline CDR1 reads MNHEY; CDR2 reads SVGAGI. CDR3 length equals 15 residues.

The chain is built from TRBV3-1 (or the pseudogene TRBV3-2) and TRBJ2-2, with TRBD2 identical over 9 bases. This CDR3 has 17 amino acids. Germline CDR1 reads LGHDT; CDR2 reads YNNKEL (reference sequence). The V segment lost 3 bases and the J segment 6 bases; nucleotides outside the gene matches: 11. The CDR3 loop reads CASSHLWAGGRAGELFF. The CDR3 bases are TGTGCCAGCAGCCACCTGTGGGCGGGGGGGCGAGCCGGGGAGCTGTTTTTT.

The gene calls are TRBV24-1 and TRBJ2-7; maybe TRBD2 (6 bases). Trimming removed 9 bases from V and 4 bases from J, with 18 bases in between. Germline CDR1 reads KGHDR; CDR2 reads SFDVKD. The CDR3 runs 14 residues. CDR3 bases: TGTGCCACCCTGGAGGGTCGGGGCCTTTACGAGCAGTACTTC. Translating it yields CATLEGRGLYEQYF.

The count of this clone is one. This chain links TRBV10-3 with TRBJ2-1, with 8 bases lining up with TRBD2. The V gene end was trimmed by 6 bases and the J gene end by 0 bases; junction bases not matched to a gene: 4. CDR1 and CDR2 (germline): ENHRY, SYGVKD. CDR3 size: 15 residues. The CDR3 DNA reads as TGTGCCATCAGAGCCAGCGGGGGCTCCTACAATGAGCAGTTCTTC. Its protein is CAIRASGGSYNEQFF.

The genes are TRBV5-5 and TRBJ2-1; D unclear. Germline V gives CDR1 SGHKS, CDR2 YYEKEE (reference sequence). The V gene lost 0 bases and the J gene lost 8 bases, with 9 bases spanning the gap. This CDR3 has 13 residues. As DNA, the CDR3 is TGTGCCAGCAGCTTGGCAGAAAGTTATGAGCAGTTCTTC. Amino acid sequence: CASSLAESYEQFF.

CDR3 DNA sequence: TGTGCCACCATCACAGGTGACCGGGATTCACCCCTCCACTTT. This sequence encodes CATITGDRDSPLHF. J is TRBJ1-6 and V is TRBV24-1; D perhaps matches TRBD1 (5 bases). Germline CDR1 KGHDR, CDR2 SFDVKD. Trimming pared 8 bases from V and 8 bases from J, leaving 15 bases between. The CDR3 covers 14 residues.

The chain links TRBV5-1 to TRBJ2-2, with 7 bases identical to TRBD2. J was trimmed by 5 bases and V by 4 bases; bases with no gene match: 8. The CDR3 has 15 residues. Germline V lookup: CDR1 SGHRS, CDR2 YFSETQ. CDR3 loop: CASSRGLGGTGELFF. CDR3 in DNA: TGCGCCAGCAGCCGGGGCCTGGGGGGGACCGGGGAGCTGTTTTTT.

This chain links TRBV7-9 with TRBJ2-7; D is unresolved. V was clipped by 3 bases and J by 6 bases, with 6 bases between them. The CDR3 runs 11 residues. The germline gives CDR1 SEHNR, CDR2 FQNEAQ (reference sequence). Here the CDR3 reads CASSFASEQYF. DNA for the CDR3: TGTGCCAGCAGCTTCGCGAGCGAGCAGTACTTC.

CDR3 sequence (DNA): TGTGCCAGCAGCGCAGGACAGCAGAACTATGGCTACACCTTC. Protein sequence: CASSAGQQNYGYTF. This chain uses TRBV9 with TRBJ1-2, with TRBD1 as a possible D gene (6 bases). There are 14 residues in the CDR3. Germline V gene lookup returns CDR1 SGDLS and CDR2 YYNGEE. Deletions cut 3 bases from V and 2 bases from J, with 11 bases between.

The chain couples TRBV4-2 to TRBJ2-3; D is undetermined. The V gene lost 0 bases and the J gene lost 6 bases, with 13 bases spanning the gap. Germline V gene sequence: CDR1 LGHNA, CDR2 YNFKEQ. This CDR3 spans 15 amino acids. DNA for the CDR3: TGTGCCAGCAGCCAAGATGCGGTGGGTGCGGATACGCAGTATTTT. This sequence encodes CASSQDAVGADTQYF.

The chain is built from TRBV13 and TRBJ2-7; 9 positions agree with TRBD1. The CDR3 sequence is 17 residues long. The V gene's germline CDR1 is PRHDT and CDR2 FYEKMQ (reference sequence). V lost 5 bases to trimming and J lost 0 bases; unmatched junction nucleotides: 11. The CDR3 loop reads CASSRPTGGQGSYEQYF. The CDR3 DNA reads TGTGCCAGCAGCCGACCAACCGGGGGACAGGGCTCCTACGAGCAGTACTTC. Combining the CDR3 with reference TRBV13 and TRBJ2-7 gives the whole variable domain AAGVIQSPRHLIKEKRETATLKCYPIPRHDTVYWYQQGPGQDPQFLISFYEKMQSDKGSIPDRFSAQQFSDYHSELNMSSLELGDSALYFCASSRPTGGQGSYEQYFGPGTRLTVT.

The chain carries TRBV28 and TRBJ1-1; 7 bases are shared with TRBD1. With V trimmed by 8 bases and J by 4 bases, 4 bases remained unmatched. Germline V gives CDR1 MDHEN, CDR2 SYDVKM. This CDR3 contains 12 residues. CDR3 sequence reads: CASRGQVTEAFF. CDR3 in DNA: TGTGCCAGCCGAGGACAGGTCACTGAAGCTTTCTTT.

The V gene is TRBV27, the J gene TRBJ2-2; 8 nucleotides match TRBD2. Trimming removed 2 bases from V and 4 bases from J; junction bases left unmatched: 6. This CDR3 spans 16 amino acids. CDR1 and CDR2 (germline): MNHEY, SMNVEV (reference sequence). The CDR3 DNA sequence: TGTGCCAGCAGTTTAGCCGGGAGGGCCCTCACCGGGGAGCTGTTTTTT. Amino acids: CASSLAGRALTGELFF.